The clone carrying this T cell receptor beta chain was picked up many times. Antigen: not known. Noted time point: patch test 2, 6 weeks after DPC sensitization. The treatment was: therapeutic diphenylcyclopropenone sensitization with weekly scalp DPC. The sample belongs to a study of human T cells and chemical hapten exposure. TCRdb fed the RACE reads into MiXCR, producing one record per CDR3 protein. This sample has around 75,000 distinct CDR3 sequences; 10% to 13% occur once, and the top ten carry around 7.3%. Germline trimming cut 7 bases from V and 3 bases from J; bases unmatched to any gene: 10. Germline V gene lookup returns CDR1 SGHAT and CDR2 FQNNGV. The CDR3 has 16 residues. Study-level points and caveats: TCRs at high frequency, those above 1 in 1000, did not change with DPC sensitization.

This sample comprised whole blood, obtained in connection with sensitization to the hapten diphenylcyclopropenone (DPC). The V and J genes are TRBV11-2 and TRBJ2-7; 12 nucleotides match TRBD2. The receptor was isolated from a woman in her fifties or sixties with alopecia areata. Some clones in this sample may be carry-over from other donors' samples. The CDR3 loop reads CASKRLAGERFYEQYF. CDR3 bases: TGTGCCAGCAAGAGACTAGCGGGAGAGAGATTCTACGAGCAGTACTTC. The variable domain in full, completed from reference TRBV11-2 and TRBJ2-7, reads EAGVAQSPRYKIIEKRQSVAFWCNPISGHATLYWYQQILGQGPKLLIQFQNNGVVDDSQLPKDRFSAERLKGVDSTLKIQPAKLEDSAVYLCASKRLAGERFYEQYFGPGTRLTVT.